Below, 18 T cell receptor beta chains from the same sample are listed, as sequenced in a study of blood T cell repertoires in COVID-19. Repertoires were generated with immunoSEQ multiplex PCR, while TCRdb's copy carries only in-frame clones and drops some. Among approximately 44,000 clones listed, over 70% were seen once. The specimen was peripheral blood. The receptors here all came from a woman aged 40-49 years with acute or convalescent COVID-19.

Written as DNA, the CDR3 is TGCGCCAGCAGCACGGGACAGGGGTTAGAGACCCAGTACTTC. Its protein product is CASSTGQGLETQYF. The rearrangement uses TRBV5-1 and TRBJ2-5; TRBD1 aligns across 10 bases. CDR3 length: 14 residues. Germline CDR1 SGHRS, CDR2 YFSETQ. J was trimmed by 4 bases and V by 4 bases; bases with no gene match: 4.

J is TRBJ2-5 and V is TRBV19; maybe TRBD2 (6 bases). Per the germline V gene, CDR1 is LNHDA and CDR2 is SQIVND (reference sequence). The CDR3 has 13 residues. The V end lost 1 base, the J end lost 4 bases, and 7 bases lay between the germline ends. The CDR3 DNA follows: TGTGCCAGTAGTATAGGACTAGTAGAGACCCAGTACTTC. Encoded protein: CASSIGLVETQYF.

This clone was seen a single time. The chain employs TRBV12-5 and TRBJ2-1; 7 bases agree with TRBD2. In germline, CDR1 is LGHNT, CDR2 FRNRAP. The CDR3 extends over 16 amino acids. V shed 1 base, J shed 8 bases, and the junction held 11 bases outside the gene matches. CDR3 bases: TGTGCTAGTGGTTTGGGATCCGGGCGGGAGCTCTATGAGCAGTTCTTC. Protein product: CASGLGSGRELYEQFF.

This clone was picked up a small number of times. This sequence joins TRBV7-2 and TRBJ1-1; 8 nucleotides agree with TRBD1. The germline V gene has CDR1 SGHTA and CDR2 FQGNSA. The CDR3 loop spans 13 amino acids. J lost 4 bases, V lost 6 bases, and 4 bases had no gene match. The CDR3 loop reads CASSLDRGTEAFF. The CDR3 DNA reads TGTGCCAGCAGTCTAGACAGGGGCACTGAAGCTTTCTTT.

This clone occurred a few times. The CDR3 DNA reads TGCAGCGTTGGATTTGTAGAGACAGGGTCCGGCTACACCTTC. Protein sequence: CSVGFVETGSGYTF. The V call is TRBV29-1, the J call TRBJ1-2, with 7 positions matching TRBD1. This CDR3 contains 14 residues. J gave up 8 bases and V 4 bases, and 13 bases lay outside the gene matches. Looked up from germline, CDR1 is SQVTM and CDR2 is ANQGSEA.

The chain recombines TRBV21-1 with TRBJ1-2. TRBV21-1 is an annotated pseudogene. CDR3 size: 17 residues. The chain's CDR3 is CASSNKGQGGWNYGYTF. Here the CDR3 DNA reads TGTGCCAGCAGCAATAAGGGGCAGGGAGGCTGGAACTATGGCTACACCTTC.

V usage is TRBV18 and J usage is TRBJ1-1; 8 nucleotides line up with TRBD1. The CDR3 sequence is 16 residues long. V shed 3 bases, J shed 0 bases, and the junction held 6 bases outside the gene matches. Germline CDR1 is KGHSH and CDR2 is LQKENI. The CDR3 DNA follows: TGTGCCAGCTCACCCGGGACAGGAGCTATGAACACTGAAGCTTTCTTT. This codes for CASSPGTGAMNTEAFF.

V gene TRBV14 combines with J gene TRBJ2-1; D is unresolved. The V end lost 1 base, the J end lost 9 bases, and 10 bases lay between the germline ends. The CDR3 extends over 13 amino acids. Per the germline V gene, CDR1 is SGHDN and CDR2 is FVKESK. CDR3 sequence: CASSQVGWAEQFF. The CDR3 nucleotides are TGTGCCAGCAGCCAAGTTGGGTGGGCTGAGCAGTTCTTC.

The genes are TRBV27 and TRBJ1-5, with D possibly being TRBD1 (5 bases). The germline CDR1 and CDR2 sequences are MNHEY and SMNVEV (reference sequence). The CDR3 contains 15 residues. Trimming shortened V by 3 bases and J by 2 bases, and 11 bases separated the two germline ends. In DNA, the CDR3 is TGTGCCAGCAGTTTTGACCGGGGGGGCAATCAGCCCCAGCATTTT. Protein sequence: CASSFDRGGNQPQHF.

The genes are TRBV4-3 and TRBJ2-5; D perhaps matches TRBD2 (5 bases). The CDR3 loop spans 13 amino acids. Trimming removed 0 bases at V and 7 bases at J, with 9 bases between. Germline assignment: CDR1 LGHNA and CDR2 YSLEER. The CDR3 DNA follows: TGCGCCAGCAGCCAAGAATTTCGGGGGACCCAGTACTTC. Amino acid sequence: CASSQEFRGTQYF.

The chain combines TRBV2 with TRBJ1-4; D gene unclear. Trimming shortened V by 2 bases and J by 0 bases, and 4 bases separated the two germline ends. CDR3 length: 14 residues. Germline CDR1 and CDR2: SNHLY and FYNNEI. The CDR3 DNA is TGTGCCAGCAGTGAACTTACAACTAATGAAAAACTGTTTTTT. It specifies CASSELTTNEKLFF.

The rearrangement joins TRBV5-1 to TRBJ1-1; TRBD1 is a possible D gene (5 bases). The germline V gene has CDR1 SGHRS and CDR2 YFSETQ. The CDR3 runs to 15 residues. Trimming shortened V by 4 bases and J by 4 bases, and 17 bases separated the two germline ends. The DNA for the CDR3 is TGCGCCAGCAGCAACGAAGGGGTGGTGCGCACTGAAGCTTTCTTT. It yields the protein CASSNEGVVRTEAFF.

This CDR3 reads CASSLVLHEQYF. The DNA of the CDR3 is TGTGCCAGCAGCTTAGTCCTCCACGAGCAGTACTTC. The rearrangement links TRBV11-2 to TRBJ2-7; no clear D gene. The V and J ends lost 1 base and 5 bases respectively, with 6 bases between them. Germline CDR1 reads SGHAT; CDR2 reads FQNNGV. The length of the CDR3 is 12 residues.

Note on this clone: Its ends do not fully match the called genes, so a read error is possible. The chain has TRBV3-1 (or the pseudogene TRBV3-2) and TRBJ1-1; TRBD1 aligns across 8 bases. This CDR3 has 14 residues. The germline gives CDR1 LGHDT, CDR2 YNNKEL (reference sequence). CDR3 in amino acids: CASSLGSPQGAGTF. In DNA, the CDR3 is TGTGCCAGCAGCCTCGGAAGTCCCCAGGGGGCCGGGACCTTT.

J is TRBJ2-7 and V is TRBV6-5, with D maybe TRBD1 (5 bases). Germline CDR1 is MNHEY and CDR2 is SVGAGI. Trimming removed 6 bases at V and 2 bases at J, with 11 bases between. CDR3 length: 13 residues. CDR3 nucleotides: TGTGCCAGCAGAAGAAGACAGCCCTACGAGCAGTACTTC. It translates to CASRRRQPYEQYF.

The chain combines TRBV7-3 with TRBJ2-1; 9 bases agree with TRBD2. V dropped 5 bases and J dropped 6; count of bases not matched to a gene: 8. Germline V gene lookup returns CDR1 SGHTA and CDR2 FQGTGA. This CDR3 is built from 15 residues. In nucleotides, the CDR3 is TGTGCCAGCAGCCTCATAGCGGGAGCGGGCAATGAGCAGTTCTTC. It translates to CASSLIAGAGNEQFF. The complete variable domain, with remaining parts taken from reference TRBV7-3 and TRBJ2-1, reads GAGVSQTPSNKVTEKGKYVELRCDPISGHTALYWYRQSLGQGPEFLIYFQGTGAADDSGLPNDRFFAVRPEGSVSTLKIQRTERGDSAVYLCASSLIAGAGNEQFFGPGTRLTVL.

The V gene is TRBV29-1, the J gene TRBJ2-7; 7 nucleotides align to TRBD1. Germline lookup yields CDR1 SQVTM and CDR2 ANQGSEA. The ends lost 4 bases at V and 4 bases at J; junction bases unmatched: 22. The CDR3 is 18 amino acids. The CDR3 sequence: CSVVRDTRRQGRAYEQYF. DNA for the CDR3: TGCAGCGTTGTTAGGGACACCCGACGACAGGGAAGGGCGTACGAGCAGTACTTC.

This chain joins TRBV9 and TRBJ1-3; tentative D call: TRBD1 (6 bases). Germline CDR1 reads SGDLS; CDR2 reads YYNGEE. V was pared by 3 bases and J by 0 bases, with 7 bases between. The CDR3 is 14 amino acids. CDR3 sequence: CASSEDSSGNTIYF. The CDR3 DNA reads as TGTGCCAGCAGCGAGGACAGCTCTGGAAACACCATATATTTT.